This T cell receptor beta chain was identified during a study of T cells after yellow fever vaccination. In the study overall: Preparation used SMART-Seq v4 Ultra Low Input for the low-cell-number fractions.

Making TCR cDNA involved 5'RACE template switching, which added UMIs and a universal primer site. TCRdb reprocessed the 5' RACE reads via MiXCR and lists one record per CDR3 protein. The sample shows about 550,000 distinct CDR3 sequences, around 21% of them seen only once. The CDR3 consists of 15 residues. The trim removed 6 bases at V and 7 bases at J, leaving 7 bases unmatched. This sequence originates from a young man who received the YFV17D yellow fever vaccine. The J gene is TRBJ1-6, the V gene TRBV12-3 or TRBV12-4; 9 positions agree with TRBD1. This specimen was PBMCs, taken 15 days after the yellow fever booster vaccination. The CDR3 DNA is TGTGCCAGCAGCCTGTCCGGGACAGGGAATTCACCCCTCCACTTT. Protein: CASSLSGTGNSPLHF.